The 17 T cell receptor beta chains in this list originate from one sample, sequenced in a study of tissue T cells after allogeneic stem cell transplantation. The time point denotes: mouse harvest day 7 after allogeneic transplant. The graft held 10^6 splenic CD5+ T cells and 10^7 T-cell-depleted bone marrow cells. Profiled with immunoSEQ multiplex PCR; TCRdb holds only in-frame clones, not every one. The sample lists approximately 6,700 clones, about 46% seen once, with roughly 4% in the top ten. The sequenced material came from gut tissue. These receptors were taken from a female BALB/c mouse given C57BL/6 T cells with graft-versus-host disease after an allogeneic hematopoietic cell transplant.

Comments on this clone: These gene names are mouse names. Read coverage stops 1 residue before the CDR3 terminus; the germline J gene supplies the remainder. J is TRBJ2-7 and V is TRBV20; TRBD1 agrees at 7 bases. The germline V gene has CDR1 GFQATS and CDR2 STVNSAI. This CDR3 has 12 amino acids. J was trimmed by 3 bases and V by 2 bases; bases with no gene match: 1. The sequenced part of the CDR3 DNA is TGTGGTGCTAGGAGGGACAGCTATGAACAGTAC. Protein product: CGARRDSYEQY. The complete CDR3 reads CGARRDSYEQYF.

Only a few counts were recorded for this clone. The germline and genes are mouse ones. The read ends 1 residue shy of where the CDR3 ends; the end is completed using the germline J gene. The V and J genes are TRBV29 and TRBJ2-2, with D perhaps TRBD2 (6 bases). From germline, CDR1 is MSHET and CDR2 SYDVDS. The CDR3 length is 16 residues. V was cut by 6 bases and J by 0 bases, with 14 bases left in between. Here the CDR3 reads CASSPVWGANTGQLYF. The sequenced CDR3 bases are TGTGCTAGCAGCCCCGTCTGGGGTGCAAACACCGGGCAGCTCTAC.

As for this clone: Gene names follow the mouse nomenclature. The CDR3 DNA, read in part, is TGTGCCAGCAGTCCGGACAACTCCGACTACACC. It codes for CASSPDNSDYT. The full CDR3 protein is CASSPDNSDYTF. The chain carries TRBV26 and TRBJ1-2; D gene ambiguous. The CDR3 end falls 1 residue outside the read, so it is completed with the germline J gene. Trimming pared 4 bases from V and 2 bases from J, leaving 5 bases between. The CDR3 has 12 amino acids. CDR1 is KGHPV, CDR2 FQNQEV, per germline (reference sequence). Full variable domain (outside the CDR3, taken from reference TRBV26 and TRBJ1-2): NSKVIQTPRYLVKGQGQKAKMRCIPEKGHPVVFWYQQNKNNEFKFLINFQNQEVLQQIDMTEKRFSAECPSNSPCSLEIQSSEAGDSALYLCASSPDNSDYTFGSGTRLLVI.

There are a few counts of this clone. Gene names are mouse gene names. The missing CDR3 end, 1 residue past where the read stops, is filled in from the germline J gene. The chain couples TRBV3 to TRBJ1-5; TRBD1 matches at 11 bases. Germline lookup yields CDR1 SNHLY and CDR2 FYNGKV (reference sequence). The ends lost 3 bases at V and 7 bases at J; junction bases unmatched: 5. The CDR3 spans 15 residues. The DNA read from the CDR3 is TGTGCCAGCAGCTTTGCCGGGACAGGGGGGCAGGCTCCGCTT. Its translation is CASSFAGTGGQAPL. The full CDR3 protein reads CASSFAGTGGQAPLF.

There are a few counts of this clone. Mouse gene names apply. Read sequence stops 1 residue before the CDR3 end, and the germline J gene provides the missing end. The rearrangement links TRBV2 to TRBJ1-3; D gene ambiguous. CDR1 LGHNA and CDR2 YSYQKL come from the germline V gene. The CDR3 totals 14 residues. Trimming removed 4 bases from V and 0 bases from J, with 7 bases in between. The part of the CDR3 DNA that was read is TGTGCCAGCAGCCCCGACACTTCTGGAAATACGCTCTAT. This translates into CASSPDTSGNTLY. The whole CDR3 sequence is CASSPDTSGNTLYF. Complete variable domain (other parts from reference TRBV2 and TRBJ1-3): DPKIIQKPKYLVAVTGSEKILICEQYLGHNAMYWYRQSAKKPLEFMFSYSYQKLMDNQTASSRFQPQSSKKNHLDLQITALKPDDSATYFCASSPDTSGNTLYFGEGSRLIVV.

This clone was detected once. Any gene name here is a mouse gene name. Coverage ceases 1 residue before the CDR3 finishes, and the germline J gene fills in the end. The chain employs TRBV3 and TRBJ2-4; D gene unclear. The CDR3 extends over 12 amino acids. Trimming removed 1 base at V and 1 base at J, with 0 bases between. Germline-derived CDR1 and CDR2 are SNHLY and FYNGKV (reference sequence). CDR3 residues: CASSLGQNTLYF. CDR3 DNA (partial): TGTGCCAGCAGCTTAGGTCAAAACACCTTGTAC.

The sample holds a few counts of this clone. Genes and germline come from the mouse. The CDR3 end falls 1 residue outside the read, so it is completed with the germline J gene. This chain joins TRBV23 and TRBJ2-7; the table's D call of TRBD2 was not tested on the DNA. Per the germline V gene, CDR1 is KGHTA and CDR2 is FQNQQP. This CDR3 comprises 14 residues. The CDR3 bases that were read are TGCTCCAGCAGTCAATCAGAGGGGGGGTATGAACAGTAC. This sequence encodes CSSSQSEGGYEQY. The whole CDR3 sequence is CSSSQSEGGYEQYF.

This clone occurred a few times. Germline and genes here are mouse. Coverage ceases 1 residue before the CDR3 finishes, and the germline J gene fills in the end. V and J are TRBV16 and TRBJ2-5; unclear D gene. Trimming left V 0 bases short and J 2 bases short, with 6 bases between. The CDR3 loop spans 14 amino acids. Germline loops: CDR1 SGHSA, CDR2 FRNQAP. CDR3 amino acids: CASSLDTSQDTQYF. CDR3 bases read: TGTGCAAGCAGCTTAGATACCAGCCAAGACACCCAGTAC.

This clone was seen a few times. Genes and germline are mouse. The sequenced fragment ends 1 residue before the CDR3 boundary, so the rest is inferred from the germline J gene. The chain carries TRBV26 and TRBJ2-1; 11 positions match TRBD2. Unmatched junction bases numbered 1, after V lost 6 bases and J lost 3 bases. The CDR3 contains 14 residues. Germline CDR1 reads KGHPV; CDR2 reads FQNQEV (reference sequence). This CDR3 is CASRDWGGYAEQFF. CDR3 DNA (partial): TGTGCCAGCAGAGACTGGGGGGGCTATGCTGAGCAGTTC.

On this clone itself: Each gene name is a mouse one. The CDR3 bases that were read are TGTGCAAGCAGCTTAGCGGCAGGCTCCTATGAACAGTAC. This gives the protein CASSLAAGSYEQY. The whole CDR3 sequence is CASSLAAGSYEQYF. This chain links TRBV16 with TRBJ2-7; no clear D. The read halts 1 residue ahead of the CDR3 end, with the missing end drawn from the germline J gene. CDR1 and CDR2 (germline): SGHSA, FRNQAP. The CDR3 loop spans 14 amino acids. Trimming stripped 1 base from V and 0 bases from J, with 7 bases between.

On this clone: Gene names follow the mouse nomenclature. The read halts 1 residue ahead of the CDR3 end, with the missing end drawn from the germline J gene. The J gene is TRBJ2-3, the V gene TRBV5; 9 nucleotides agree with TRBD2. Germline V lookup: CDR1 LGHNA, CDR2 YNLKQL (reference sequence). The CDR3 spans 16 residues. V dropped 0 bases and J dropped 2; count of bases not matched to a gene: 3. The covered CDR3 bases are TGTGCCAGCAGCCAAGAACTGGGGGGACATGCAGAAACGCTGTAT. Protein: CASSQELGGHAETLY. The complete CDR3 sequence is CASSQELGGHAETLYF.

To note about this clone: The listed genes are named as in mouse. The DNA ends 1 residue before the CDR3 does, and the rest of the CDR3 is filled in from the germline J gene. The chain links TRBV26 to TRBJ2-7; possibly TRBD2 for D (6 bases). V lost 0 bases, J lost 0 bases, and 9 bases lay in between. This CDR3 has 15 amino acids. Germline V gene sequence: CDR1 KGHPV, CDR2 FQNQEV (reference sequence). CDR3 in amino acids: CASSLSLGFSYEQYF. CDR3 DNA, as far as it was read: TGTGCCAGCAGTCTGTCTCTGGGGTTCTCCTATGAACAGTAC.

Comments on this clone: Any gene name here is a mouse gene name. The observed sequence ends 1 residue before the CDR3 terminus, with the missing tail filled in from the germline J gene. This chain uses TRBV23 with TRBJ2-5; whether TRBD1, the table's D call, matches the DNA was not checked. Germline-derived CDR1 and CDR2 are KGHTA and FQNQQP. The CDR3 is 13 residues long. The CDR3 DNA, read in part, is TGCTCCAGCAGTCTGGGGACACAAGACACCCAGTAC. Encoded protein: CSSSLGTQDTQY. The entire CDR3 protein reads CSSSLGTQDTQYF.

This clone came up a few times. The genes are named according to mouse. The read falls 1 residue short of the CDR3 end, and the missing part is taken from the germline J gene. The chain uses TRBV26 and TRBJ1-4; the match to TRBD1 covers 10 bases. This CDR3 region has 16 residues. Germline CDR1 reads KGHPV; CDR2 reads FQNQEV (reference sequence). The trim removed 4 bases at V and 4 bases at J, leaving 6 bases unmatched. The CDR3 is CASSPSTGGFNERLFF. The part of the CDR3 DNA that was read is TGTGCCAGCAGTCCCTCGACAGGGGGCTTCAACGAAAGATTATTT. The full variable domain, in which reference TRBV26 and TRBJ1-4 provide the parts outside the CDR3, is NSKVIQTPRYLVKGQGQKAKMRCIPEKGHPVVFWYQQNKNNEFKFLINFQNQEVLQQIDMTEKRFSAECPSNSPCSLEIQSSEAGDSALYLCASSPSTGGFNERLFFGHGTKLSVL.

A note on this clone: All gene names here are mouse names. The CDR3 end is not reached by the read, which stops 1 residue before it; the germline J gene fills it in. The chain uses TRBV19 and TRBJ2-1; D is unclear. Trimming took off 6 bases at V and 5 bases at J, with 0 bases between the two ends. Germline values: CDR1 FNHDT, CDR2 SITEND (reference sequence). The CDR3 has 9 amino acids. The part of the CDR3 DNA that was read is TGTGCCAGCAATGCTGAGCAGTTC. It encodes CASNAEQF. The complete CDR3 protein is CASNAEQFF.

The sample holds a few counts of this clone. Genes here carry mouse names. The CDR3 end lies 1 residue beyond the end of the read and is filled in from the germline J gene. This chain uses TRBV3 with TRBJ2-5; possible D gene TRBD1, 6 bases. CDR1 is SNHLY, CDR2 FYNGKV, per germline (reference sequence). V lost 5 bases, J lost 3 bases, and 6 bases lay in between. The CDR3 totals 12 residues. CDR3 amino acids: CASSRGQDTQYF. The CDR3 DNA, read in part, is TGTGCCAGCAGCAGGGGGCAAGACACCCAGTAC.

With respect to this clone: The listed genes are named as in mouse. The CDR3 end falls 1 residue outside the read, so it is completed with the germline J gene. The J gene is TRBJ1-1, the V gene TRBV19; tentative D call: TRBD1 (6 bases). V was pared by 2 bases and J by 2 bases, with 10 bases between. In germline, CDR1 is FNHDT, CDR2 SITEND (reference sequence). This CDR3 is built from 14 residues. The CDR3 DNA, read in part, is TGTGCCAGCAGTATGGGGGGGCGCAACACAGAAGTCTTC. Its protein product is CASSMGGRNTEVF. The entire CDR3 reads CASSMGGRNTEVFF. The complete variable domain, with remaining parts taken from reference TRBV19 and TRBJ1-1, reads GGIITQTPKFLIGQEGQKLTLKCQQNFNHDTMYWYRQDSGKGLRLIYYSITENDLQKGDLSEGYDASREKKSSFSLTVTSAQKNEMAVFLCASSMGGRNTEVFFGKGTRLTVV.